The TCR beta chain described here comes from a study of blood T cell repertoires in COVID-19. Study-wide background: The samples span acute and convalescent COVID-19 from the United States, Italy and Spain. PBMCs, B-cell-depleted T cells, or T cells provided the cDNA or gDNA that made up the material.

Authors' methods: Estimation of nucleated cell counts relied on the amplification of reference gene primers. Only in-frame clones appear in the TCRdb table, and some are missing; sequencing was by immunoSEQ multiplex PCR. The V and J calls and clone size were taken over from that table, and D and trimming were inferred from the DNA. Among under 100,000 clones listed, about 73% were seen once. CDR1 and CDR2 (germline): SGHDT, YYEEEE. This CDR3 is built from 16 residues. V dropped 0 bases and J dropped 4 bases, with 14 bases sitting between them. Enrolled during active infection, Seattle patients were then followed longitudinally.

The clonotype comes from a man aged 60 to 69 with COVID-19, enrolled during active disease. Sequenced input: peripheral blood. This rearrangement joins TRBV5-6 to TRBJ2-1, with D possibly TRBD1 on 5 matching bases. This chain's CDR3 is CASSLVRVRPYNEQFF. Written as DNA, the CDR3 is TGTGCCAGCAGCTTGGTCAGGGTGAGACCATACAATGAGCAGTTCTTC.